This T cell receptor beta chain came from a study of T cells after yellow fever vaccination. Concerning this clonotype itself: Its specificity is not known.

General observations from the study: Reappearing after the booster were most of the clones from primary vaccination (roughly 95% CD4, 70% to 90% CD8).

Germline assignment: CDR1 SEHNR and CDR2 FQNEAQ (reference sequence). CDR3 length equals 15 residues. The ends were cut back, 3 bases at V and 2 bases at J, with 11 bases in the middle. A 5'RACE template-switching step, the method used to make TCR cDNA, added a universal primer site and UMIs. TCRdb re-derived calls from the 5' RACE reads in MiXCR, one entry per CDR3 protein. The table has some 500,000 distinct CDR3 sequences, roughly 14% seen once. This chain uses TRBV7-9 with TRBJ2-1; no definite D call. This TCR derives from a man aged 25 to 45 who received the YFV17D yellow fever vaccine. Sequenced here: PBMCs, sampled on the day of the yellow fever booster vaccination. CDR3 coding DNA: TGTGCCAGCAGCTTCCGGAACAGAGCCTACAATGAGCAGTTCTTC. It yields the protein CASSFRNRAYNEQFF. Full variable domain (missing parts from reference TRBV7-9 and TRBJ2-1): DTGVSQNPRHKITKRGQNVTFRCDPISEHNRLYWYRQTLGQGPEFLTYFQNEAQLEKSRLLSDRFSAERPKGSFSTLEIQRTEQGDSAMYLCASSFRNRAYNEQFFGPGTRLTVL.